This T cell receptor (beta chain) was sequenced for a study of T cell changes during pregnancy in multiple sclerosis. TCRdb keeps only in-frame clones here, not all; method: immunoSEQ multiplex PCR. The sample includes 45,000 to 60,000 clones, around 94% of them seen just once. The V gene's germline CDR1 is SGHAT and CDR2 FQNNGV. The CDR3 is 14 residues long. Trimming took 4 bases from V and 7 from J; bases not matched to a gene: 5. The sequence was collected from a female donor with multiple sclerosis, enrolled in a pregnancy study. V is TRBV11-2 and J is TRBJ2-7, with TRBD2 identical over 12 bases. Sample: CD4+ T cells from peripheral blood mononuclear cells, taken in the third trimester of pregnancy. In nucleotides, the CDR3 is TGTGCCAGCAGCTCACTAGCGGGAGGCTGGGAGCAGTACTTC. It encodes CASSSLAGGWEQYF.